These 20 T cell receptor beta chains originate from one sample sequenced in a study of blood T cell repertoires in COVID-19. Method: immunoSEQ multiplex PCR; TCRdb's copy keeps in-frame clones and lacks some. The sample holds about 120,000 clones, roughly 84% seen once. Sequencing was done on a sample of PBMCs or T cells enriched from blood (not recorded which). Receptor source: a woman in her 30s who had recovered from COVID-19.

This chain connects TRBV7-2 to TRBJ1-4; D is perhaps TRBD1 (5 bases). This CDR3 region has 15 residues. The V end was cut by 6 bases, the J end by 3 bases, with 14 bases between. Germline V gives CDR1 SGHTA, CDR2 FQGNSA. The CDR3 here is CASSRTVQANEKLFF. The CDR3 region has the DNA TGTGCCAGCAGTCGAACGGTACAGGCTAATGAAAAACTGTTTTTT.

This clone was detected a few times. The genes are TRBV4-2 and TRBJ1-5; D is ambiguous. Germline values: CDR1 LGHNA, CDR2 YNFKEQ. The V end lost 1 base, the J end lost 2 bases, and 9 bases lay between the germline ends. The CDR3 spans 15 residues. CDR3 region: CASSQGVAGNQPQHF. The CDR3 DNA reads as TGTGCCAGCAGCCAAGGAGTTGCTGGCAATCAGCCCCAGCATTTT.

V is TRBV7-9 and J is TRBJ2-3; 16 positions match TRBD2. Germline V lookup: CDR1 SEHNR, CDR2 FQNEAQ (reference sequence). The CDR3 contains 18 residues. The J segment lost 3 bases and the V segment lost 5 bases, leaving 8 bases of the junction unmatched. In nucleotides, the CDR3 is TGTGCCAGCAGCACCTCCGGGACTAGCGGGAGGGCAACAGATACGCAGTATTTT. It translates to CASSTSGTSGRATDTQYF. The variable domain in full, with the rest retrieved from reference TRBV7-9 and TRBJ2-3, is DTGVSQNPRHKITKRGQNVTFRCDPISEHNRLYWYRQTLGQGPEFLTYFQNEAQLEKSRLLSDRFSAERPKGSFSTLEIQRTEQGDSAMYLCASSTSGTSGRATDTQYFGPGTRLTVL.

This chain uses TRBV28 with TRBJ1-2; possibly TRBD1 for D (6 bases). This CDR3 has 14 residues. CDR1 and CDR2 from the germline V gene are MDHEN and SYDVKM. V lost 5 bases and J 1 base, leaving 11 bases between the germline ends. CDR3 protein: CASSVLQGNYGYTF. CDR3 bases: TGTGCCAGCAGTGTATTACAGGGTAACTATGGCTACACCTTC.

The V call is TRBV11-2, the J call TRBJ2-7; D gene unclear. V was cut by 2 bases and J by 2 bases, with 7 bases left in between. There are 13 residues in the CDR3. Germline assignment: CDR1 SGHAT and CDR2 FQNNGV. The CDR3 DNA sequence: TGTGCCAGCAGCTTATCAGACACCTACGAGCAGTACTTC. It encodes CASSLSDTYEQYF. The variable domain in full, with the rest retrieved from reference TRBV11-2 and TRBJ2-7, is EAGVAQSPRYKIIEKRQSVAFWCNPISGHATLYWYQQILGQGPKLLIQFQNNGVVDDSQLPKDRFSAERLKGVDSTLKIQPAKLEDSAVYLCASSLSDTYEQYFGPGTRLTVT.

The chain joins TRBV7-9 to TRBJ1-5, with D possibly being TRBD1 (6 bases). The CDR3 contains 15 residues. V shed 0 bases and J shed 6 bases, with 12 bases lying between them. CDR1 and CDR2 (germline): SEHNR, FQNEAQ (reference sequence). CDR3 in amino acids: CASSLAGQFSQPQHF. The DNA of the CDR3 is TGTGCCAGCAGCTTAGCCGGACAGTTCTCTCAGCCCCAGCATTTT.

V gene TRBV19 combines with J gene TRBJ1-4; D may be TRBD1 (5 bases). This CDR3 contains 15 residues. In germline, CDR1 is LNHDA, CDR2 SQIVND (reference sequence). V gave up 6 bases and J gave up 2 bases, with 13 bases separating them. CDR3: CASRNQGSTNEKLFF. DNA for the CDR3: TGTGCCAGTAGAAACCAGGGTTCCACTAATGAAAAACTGTTTTTT. The full variable domain, with the rest looked up from reference TRBV19 and TRBJ1-4, is DGGITQSPKYLFRKEGQNVTLSCEQNLNHDAMYWYRQDPGQGLRLIYYSQIVNDFQKGDIAEGYSVSREKKESFPLTVTSAQKNPTAFYLCASRNQGSTNEKLFFGSGTQLSVL.

The V gene is TRBV19, the J gene TRBJ2-7; weak D call: TRBD1 (6 bases). CDR3 size: 13 residues. Germline CDR1 is LNHDA and CDR2 is SQIVND (reference sequence). Trimming left V 5 bases short and J 5 bases short, with 13 bases between. The CDR3 sequence: CASSYTGLHEQYF. CDR3 in DNA: TGTGCCAGTAGTTACACAGGGTTACACGAGCAGTACTTC.

In DNA form, the CDR3 reads TGCGCCAGCAGCTCGACTAGCGGGAGCACAGATACGCAGTATTTT. Encoded protein: CASSSTSGSTDTQYF. The rearrangement uses TRBV5-1 and TRBJ2-3, with 10 bases lining up with TRBD2. The CDR3 has 15 amino acids. Looked up from germline, CDR1 is SGHRS and CDR2 is YFSETQ. The trim removed 3 bases at V and 0 bases at J, leaving 1 base unmatched.

The chain employs TRBV3-1 (or the pseudogene TRBV3-2) and TRBJ2-5; weak D call: TRBD2 (7 bases). This CDR3 is 12 amino acids long. CDR1 is LGHDT and CDR2 is YNNKEL in the germline V gene (reference sequence). V lost 5 bases and J lost 5, with 9 bases in between. The DNA of the CDR3 is TGTGCCAGCAGCGGGAGGGGGGAGACCCAGTACTTC. It codes for CASSGRGETQYF.

V usage is TRBV4-3 and J usage is TRBJ2-3; 11 bases line up with TRBD2. The trim removed 4 bases at V and 4 bases at J, leaving 7 bases unmatched. The CDR3 has 16 residues. Germline values: CDR1 LGHNA, CDR2 YSLEER. In DNA form, the CDR3 reads TGCGCCAGCAGCCCGACGTCACTAGCGGGAGCAGATACGCAGTATTTT. Protein sequence: CASSPTSLAGADTQYF.

This rearrangement joins TRBV21-1 to TRBJ2-2; the table's D call TRBD2 went unverified against the DNA. TRBV21-1 is a listed pseudogene. The CDR3 is 17 residues long. CDR3 bases: TGTGCCAGCAGCAATGGAGGTAGCGGGGCGGACACCGGGGAGCTGTTTTTT. Residues: CASSNGGSGADTGELFF.

This sequence joins TRBV3-1 (or the pseudogene TRBV3-2) and TRBJ1-6; TRBD1 might be the D (6 bases). Trimming shortened V by 4 bases and J by 7 bases, and 17 bases separated the two germline ends. This CDR3 contains 16 residues. In germline, CDR1 is LGHDT, CDR2 YNNKEL (reference sequence). CDR3 nucleotides: TGTGCCAGCAGCCTTGGCCCCGGGACACCAAATTCACCCCTCCACTTT. It is translated as CASSLGPGTPNSPLHF.

The V and J genes are TRBV30 and TRBJ2-7, with a possible D match to TRBD1 (6 bases). The germline V gene has CDR1 GTSNPN and CDR2 SVGIG (reference sequence). This CDR3 spans 13 amino acids. V lost 4 bases to trimming and J lost 3 bases, with 13 bases between them. CDR3 in amino acids: CAWNKGVFYEQYF. Written as DNA, the CDR3 is TGTGCCTGGAATAAGGGGGTTTTCTACGAGCAGTACTTC.

The chain combines TRBV5-1 with TRBJ1-2; TRBD1 matches 7 bases. J lost 4 bases, V lost 1 base, and 4 bases had no gene match. Per the germline V gene, CDR1 is SGHRS and CDR2 is YFSETQ. The CDR3 totals 14 residues. CDR3 amino acids: CASSLYRGSYGYTF. For the CDR3, the DNA is TGCGCCAGCAGCTTGTACAGGGGATCCTATGGCTACACCTTC.

A single count supports this clone. The J gene is TRBJ2-5, the V gene TRBV28; D is perhaps TRBD1 (5 bases). Germline CDR1 and CDR2: MDHEN and SYDVKM. This CDR3 has 13 amino acids. The V gene lost 4 bases and the J gene lost 8 bases, with 14 bases spanning the gap. CDR3 residues: CASSYVQVDTQYF. CDR3 nucleotide sequence: TGTGCCAGCAGTTACGTACAGGTGGACACCCAGTACTTC.

This chain links TRBV29-1 with TRBJ1-2; D unresolved. The V gene's germline CDR1 is SQVTM and CDR2 ANQGSEA. CDR3 length equals 12 residues. Trimming took 7 bases from V and 8 from J, leaving 17 bases between them. The CDR3 loop is CSARGTQPGYTF. For the CDR3, the DNA is TGCAGCGCCAGAGGAACCCAGCCCGGCTACACCTTC.

About this clone itself: The junction does not match germline at one end; this may be a read error. The CDR3 is CASRAGTGITGELFF. The CDR3 DNA sequence: TGTGCTAGCAGGGCCGGGACAGGGATTACCGGGGAGCTGTTTTTT. The gene calls are TRBV7-7 and TRBJ2-2, with TRBD1 identical over 9 bases. The germline V gene has CDR1 SSHAT and CDR2 FNYEAQ (reference sequence). The CDR3 has 15 residues. The variable domain in full, with the rest retrieved from reference TRBV7-7 and TRBJ2-2, is GAGVSQSPRYKVTKRGQDVTLRCDPISSHATLYWYQQALGQGPEFLTYFNYEAQPDKSGLPSDRFSAERPEGSISTLTIQRTEQRDSAMYRCASRAGTGITGELFFGEGSRLTVL.

CDR3 loop: CASSLGAGDYGYTF. The CDR3 bases are TGTGCCAGCAGTTTAGGGGCAGGGGATTATGGCTACACCTTC. V gene TRBV28 combines with J gene TRBJ1-2; tentative D call: TRBD1 (6 bases). This CDR3 is built from 14 residues. V lost 2 bases and J lost 5, with 12 bases in between. Germline-derived CDR1 and CDR2 are MDHEN and SYDVKM.

The rearrangement uses TRBV5-1 and TRBJ2-3; the D gene is possibly TRBD2 (6 bases). Per germline, CDR1 SGHRS and CDR2 YFSETQ. The germline V and J ends were trimmed by 0 bases and 0 bases, with 11 bases remaining between them. The CDR3 runs to 16 residues. This chain's CDR3 is CASSLDAGPSTDTQYF. In DNA, the CDR3 is TGCGCCAGCAGCTTGGATGCGGGACCGAGCACAGATACGCAGTATTTT.